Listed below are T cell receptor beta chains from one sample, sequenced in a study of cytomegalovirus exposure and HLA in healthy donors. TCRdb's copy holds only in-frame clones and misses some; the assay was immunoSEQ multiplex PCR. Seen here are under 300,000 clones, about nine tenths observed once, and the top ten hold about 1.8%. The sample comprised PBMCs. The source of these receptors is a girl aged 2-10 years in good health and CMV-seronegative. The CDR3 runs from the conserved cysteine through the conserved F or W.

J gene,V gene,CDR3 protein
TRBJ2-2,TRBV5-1,CASSHRLAVGELFF
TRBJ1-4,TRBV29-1,CSVPDDRGVLFF
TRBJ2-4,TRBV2,CASSRDSNIQYF
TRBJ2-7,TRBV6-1,CASRGASSYEQYF
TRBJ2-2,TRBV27,CASSLYGGHGVGELFF
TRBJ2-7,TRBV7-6,CASSLELAPSYEQYF
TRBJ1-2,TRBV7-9,CASSYNRNGYTF
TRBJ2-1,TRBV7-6,CASSLGGTSASHEQFF
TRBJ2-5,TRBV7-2,CASSLGSSVETQYF
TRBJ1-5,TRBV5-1,CASSEGQGGPYSNQPQHF
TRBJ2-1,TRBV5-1,CASSLDGNEQFF
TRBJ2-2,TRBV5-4,CAQSSGGSNTGELFF
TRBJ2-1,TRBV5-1,CASSLDHRNEQFF
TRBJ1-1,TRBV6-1,CASSALSRGLANTEAFF
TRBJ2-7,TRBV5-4,CASSPLAGPSYEQYF
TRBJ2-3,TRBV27,CASTGKADTQYF
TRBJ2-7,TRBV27,CASSPDRTYEQYF
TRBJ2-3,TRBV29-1,CSVAGALYGTDTQYF
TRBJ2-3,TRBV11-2,CASSSPGTATDTQYF
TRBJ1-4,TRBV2,CASSRWGVGEKLFF
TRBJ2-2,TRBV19,CASRRGTGETGELFF
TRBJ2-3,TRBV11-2,CASSLLPGQGTDTQYF
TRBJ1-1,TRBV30,CAWSVKGAPEAFF
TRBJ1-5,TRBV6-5,CASSYSRQANQPQHF
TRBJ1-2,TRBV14,CASSPGTAVSRGYTF
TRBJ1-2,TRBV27,CASRDRDRGFLSYGYTF
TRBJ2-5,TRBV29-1,CRGRTSGREETQYF
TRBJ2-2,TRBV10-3,CAIKTTSTGELFF
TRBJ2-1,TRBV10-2,CASSSVGGESYNEQFF
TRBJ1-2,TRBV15,CATSRARGQGSLNYGYTF
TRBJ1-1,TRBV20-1,CSARATEAFF
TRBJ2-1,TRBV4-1,CASSQGGSSYNEQFF
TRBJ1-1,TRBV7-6,CASSLGTGNTEAFF
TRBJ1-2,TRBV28,CASSLSADYGYTF
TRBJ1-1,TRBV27,CASSLYFGDNREAFF
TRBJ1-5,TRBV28,CASRGQGLGNQPQHF
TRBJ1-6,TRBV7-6,CASSETGSSYNSPLHF
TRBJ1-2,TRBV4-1,CASSQPPTGPARANYGYTF
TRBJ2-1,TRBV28,CASSSRPTGLYNEQFF
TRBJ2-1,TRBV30,CAWSRTGGMDEQFF
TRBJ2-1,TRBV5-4,CASGNLANSYNEQFF
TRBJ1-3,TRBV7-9,CASSFVDSGNTIYF
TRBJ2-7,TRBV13,CASSLRGGSYEQYF
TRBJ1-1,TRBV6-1,CASSEGRAFF
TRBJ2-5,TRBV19,CASSRLTRVTSGGKTQETQYF
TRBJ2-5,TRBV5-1,CASSIGQGETQYF
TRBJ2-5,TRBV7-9,CASSPDSYQETQYF
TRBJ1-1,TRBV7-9,CASSADWNTEAFF
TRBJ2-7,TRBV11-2,CASSLVGRDEQYF
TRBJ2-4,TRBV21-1,CASSKFGAKTRRISAKNIQYF
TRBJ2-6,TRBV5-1,CASSFVEGANVLTF
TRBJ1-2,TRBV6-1,CASDQRQGFGGYTF
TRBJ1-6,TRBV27,CASSLTGGVDSPLHF
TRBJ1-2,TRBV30,CAWSVGTGNYGYTF
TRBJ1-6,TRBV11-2,CASSFPGGSPLHF